The 14 T cell receptor beta chains below come from one sample, sequenced in a study of graft-versus-host responses after intestinal transplantation (dated by TCRdb to 2020 to 2023). Intraepithelial and lamina propria lymphocytes were isolated from graft specimens using dithiothreitol, EDTA incubations and collagenase D digestion. The library was prepared using the immunoSEQ multiplex PCR assay. The clones in this table, taken by TCRdb from immuneACCESS, are in-frame only. Not every clone is retained; where verified, under half of the shortfall comes from an unresolved V gene, and the cause of the rest is unknown. Here the sample has approximately 19,000 clones; 65% to 85% occur a single time. Around 8.2% of the sample is held by the ten biggest clonotypes. The input for sequencing was ileum tissue, taken approximately three weeks after intestinal transplant. These receptors were taken from a human patient who received an intestinal transplant, so some T cells may come from the graft donor.

This clone was detected only a few times. V usage is TRBV4-2 and J usage is TRBJ2-7; the D is unclear. Germline CDR1 is LGHNA and CDR2 is YNFKEQ. V was trimmed by 0 bases and J by 4 bases, leaving 13 bases between them. The CDR3 totals 15 residues. The CDR3 DNA sequence: TGTGCCAGCAGCCAAGAAACCCTGGGCAGTTACGAGCAGTACTTC. Translated: CASSQETLGSYEQYF.

This clone was counted a few times. The chain employs TRBV2 and TRBJ1-5; 9 bases fit TRBD1. The germline V gene encodes CDR1 SNHLY and CDR2 FYNNEI. J was trimmed by 5 bases and V by 7 bases; bases with no gene match: 6. The CDR3 runs 14 residues. The CDR3 is CASKKQGADQPQHF. In nucleotides, the CDR3 is TGTGCCAGCAAAAAACAGGGGGCAGATCAGCCCCAGCATTTT.

The rearrangement links TRBV7-3 to TRBJ2-2; D call uncertain. The CDR3 loop spans 16 amino acids. V was clipped by 3 bases and J by 0 bases, with 11 bases between them. Germline loops: CDR1 SGHTA, CDR2 FQGTGA. CDR3 in amino acids: CASSFVRPANTGELFF. The CDR3 coding sequence is TGTGCCAGCAGCTTCGTGCGGCCCGCGAACACCGGGGAGCTGTTTTTT.

The rearrangement joins TRBV19 to TRBJ1-5, with a tentative D call TRBD1 (5 bases). CDR1 is LNHDA, CDR2 SQIVND, per germline (reference sequence). The V end was cut by 3 bases, the J end by 4 bases, with 10 bases between. The CDR3 extends over 14 amino acids. As DNA, the CDR3 is TGTGCCAGTAGTATCTTTCCAGGGAATCAGCCCCAGCATTTT. Its translation: CASSIFPGNQPQHF.

The gene calls are TRBV2 and TRBJ2-7; D is perhaps TRBD2 (5 bases). The CDR3 extends over 15 amino acids. CDR1 is SNHLY and CDR2 is FYNNEI in the germline V gene. Trimming stripped 3 bases from V and 1 base from J, with 13 bases between. The CDR3 loop is CASSDYGVDSYEQYF. The CDR3, as DNA: TGTGCCAGCAGTGACTACGGGGTAGATTCCTACGAGCAGTACTTC. Supplemented by reference TRBV2 and TRBJ2-7, the full variable domain reads EPEVTQTPSHQVTQMGQEVILRCVPISNHLYFYWYRQILGQKVEFLVSFYNNEISEKSEIFDDQFSVERPDGSNFTLKIRSTKLEDSAMYFCASSDYGVDSYEQYFGPGTRLTVT.

The V and J genes are TRBV7-2 and TRBJ2-1; tentative D call: TRBD2 (6 bases). CDR3 length equals 15 residues. Germline V lookup: CDR1 SGHTA, CDR2 FQGNSA. Trimming pared 1 base from V and 3 bases from J, leaving 10 bases between. Here the CDR3 DNA reads TGTGCCAGCAGCTTAGAGACTAGTCTCTACAATGAGCAGTTCTTC. Translated: CASSLETSLYNEQFF.

This clone was observed a few times. V and J are TRBV5-4 and TRBJ1-2, with TRBD1 matching over 12 bases. The V gene end was trimmed by 1 base and the J gene end by 4 bases; junction bases not matched to a gene: 2. Germline CDR1 and CDR2: SGHNT and YYREEE (reference sequence). The CDR3 has 15 residues. The CDR3 region has the DNA TGTGCCAGCAGCTTGCCGGGACAGGGGGCCTATGGCTACACCTTC. Protein product: CASSLPGQGAYGYTF.

V usage is TRBV13 and J usage is TRBJ1-2, with D possibly being TRBD1 (6 bases). Trimming stripped 7 bases from V and 4 bases from J, with 19 bases between. The CDR3 contains 15 residues. The V gene's germline CDR1 is PRHDT and CDR2 FYEKMQ (reference sequence). The CDR3 DNA reads as TGTGCCAGCACCCAACAGGGTTCACCCTCCTATGGCTACACCTTC. It encodes CASTQQGSPSYGYTF. The whole variable domain, remainder taken from reference TRBV13 and TRBJ1-2, is AAGVIQSPRHLIKEKRETATLKCYPIPRHDTVYWYQQGPGQDPQFLISFYEKMQSDKGSIPDRFSAQQFSDYHSELNMSSLELGDSALYFCASTQQGSPSYGYTFGSGTRLTVV.

Remarks on this clone: One end of the junction is discordant with germline, which a read error may explain. The chain links TRBV25-1 to TRBJ2-3; tentative D call: TRBD1 (6 bases). Germline V gives CDR1 MGHDK, CDR2 SYGVNS. The CDR3 totals 15 residues. The DNA of the CDR3 is TGTGCCAGCAGTAAATATCGACAGGTCCCAGATACGCAGTATTTT. This sequence encodes CASSKYRQVPDTQYF.

The rearrangement joins TRBV19 to TRBJ2-1, with TRBD1 as a possible D gene (5 bases). This CDR3 region has 14 residues. Germline assignment: CDR1 LNHDA and CDR2 SQIVND (reference sequence). Between the trimmed V and J ends, which lost 0 bases and 6 bases, there was a span of 9 bases. The CDR3 here is CASSIDGAANEQFF. DNA for the CDR3: TGTGCCAGTAGTATAGATGGGGCAGCCAATGAGCAGTTCTTC.

The gene calls are TRBV6-1 and TRBJ1-6, with D possibly being TRBD1 (5 bases). V was clipped by 11 bases and J by 4 bases, with 18 bases between them. Per germline, CDR1 MNHNS and CDR2 SASEGT. CDR3 size: 15 residues. The CDR3 sequence: CAAETALFYNSPLHF. CDR3 DNA: TGTGCCGCCGAGACAGCACTATTTTATAATTCACCCCTCCACTTT.

The rearrangement links TRBV7-2 to TRBJ1-5; weak D call: TRBD1 (6 bases). Germline lookup yields CDR1 SGHTA and CDR2 FQGNSA. V was cut by 0 bases and J by 4 bases, with 13 bases left in between. The CDR3 length is 16 residues. CDR3 sequence: CASSLASGRGNQPQHF. For the CDR3, the DNA is TGTGCCAGCAGCTTAGCATCTGGGAGGGGGAATCAGCCCCAGCATTTT.

The chain joins TRBV27 to TRBJ2-5, with unresolved D. Gene TRBJ2-7 matches the end of the DNA better, so the J call may be wrong. The CDR3 is 14 residues long. Germline assignment: CDR1 MNHEY and CDR2 SMNVEV (reference sequence). CDR3 bases: TGTGCCAGCAGTTTATCTCCACGTACCTACGAGCAGTACTTC. It specifies CASSLSPRTYEQYF.

This clone was seen more than once but under ten times. This rearrangement joins TRBV27 to TRBJ1-1; 12 bases are a match to TRBD1. Germline V gives CDR1 MNHEY, CDR2 SMNVEV (reference sequence). V lost 5 bases and J lost 5; bases outside the gene matches: 9. This CDR3 region has 16 residues. CDR3 DNA: TGTGCCAGCAGTCCCGGGACAGGGGGCGCAGAAACTGAAGCTTTCTTT. It codes for CASSPGTGGAETEAFF.